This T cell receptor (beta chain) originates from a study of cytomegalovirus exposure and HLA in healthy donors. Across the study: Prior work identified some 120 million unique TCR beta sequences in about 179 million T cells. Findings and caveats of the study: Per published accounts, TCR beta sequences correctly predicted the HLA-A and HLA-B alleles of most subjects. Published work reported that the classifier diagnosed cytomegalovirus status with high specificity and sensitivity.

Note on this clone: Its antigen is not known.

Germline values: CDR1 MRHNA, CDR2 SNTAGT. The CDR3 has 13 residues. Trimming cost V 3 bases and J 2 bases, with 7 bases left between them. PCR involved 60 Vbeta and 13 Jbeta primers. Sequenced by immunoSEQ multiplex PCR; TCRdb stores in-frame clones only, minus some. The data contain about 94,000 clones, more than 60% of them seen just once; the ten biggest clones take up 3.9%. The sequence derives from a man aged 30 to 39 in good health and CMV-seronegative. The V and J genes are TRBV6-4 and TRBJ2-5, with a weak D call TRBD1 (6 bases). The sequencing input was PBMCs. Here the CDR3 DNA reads TGTGCCAGCAGTGAGGGGGCTCAAGAGACCCAGTACTTC. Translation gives CASSEGAQETQYF.